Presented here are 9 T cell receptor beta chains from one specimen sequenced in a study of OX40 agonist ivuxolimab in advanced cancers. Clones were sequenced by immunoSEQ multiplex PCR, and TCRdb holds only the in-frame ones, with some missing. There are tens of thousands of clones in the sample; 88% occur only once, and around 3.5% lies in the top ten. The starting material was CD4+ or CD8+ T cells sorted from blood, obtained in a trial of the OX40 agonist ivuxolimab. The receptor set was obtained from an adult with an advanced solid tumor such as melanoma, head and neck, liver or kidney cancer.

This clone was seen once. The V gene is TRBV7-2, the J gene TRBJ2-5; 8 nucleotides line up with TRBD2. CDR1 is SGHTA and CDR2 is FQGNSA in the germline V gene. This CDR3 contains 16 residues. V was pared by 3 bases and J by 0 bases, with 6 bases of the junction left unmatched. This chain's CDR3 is CASSFISGGYQETQYF. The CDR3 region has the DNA TGTGCCAGCAGCTTCATCAGCGGGGGATACCAAGAGACCCAGTACTTC.

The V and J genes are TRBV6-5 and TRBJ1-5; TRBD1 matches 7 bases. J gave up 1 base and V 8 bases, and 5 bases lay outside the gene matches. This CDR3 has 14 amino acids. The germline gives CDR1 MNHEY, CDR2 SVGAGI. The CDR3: CASGRDRSNQPQHF. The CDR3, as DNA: TGTGCCAGCGGGCGGGACAGAAGCAATCAGCCCCAGCATTTT.

The CDR3 region is CAWSPDRGPGSNQPQHF. The CDR3 coding sequence is TGTGCCTGGAGTCCGGACAGGGGCCCCGGGAGCAATCAGCCCCAGCATTTT. The V call is TRBV30, the J call TRBJ1-5; TRBD1 matches 9 bases. The CDR3 covers 17 residues. V dropped 2 bases and J dropped 1; count of bases not matched to a gene: 9. Germline loops: CDR1 GTSNPN, CDR2 SVGIG (reference sequence).

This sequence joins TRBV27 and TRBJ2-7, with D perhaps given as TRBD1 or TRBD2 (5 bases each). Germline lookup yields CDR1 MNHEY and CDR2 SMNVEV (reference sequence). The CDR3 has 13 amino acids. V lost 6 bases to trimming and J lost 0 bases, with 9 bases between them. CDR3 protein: CASRPGRSYEQYF. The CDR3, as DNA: TGTGCCAGCAGGCCGGGACGCTCCTACGAGCAGTACTTC.

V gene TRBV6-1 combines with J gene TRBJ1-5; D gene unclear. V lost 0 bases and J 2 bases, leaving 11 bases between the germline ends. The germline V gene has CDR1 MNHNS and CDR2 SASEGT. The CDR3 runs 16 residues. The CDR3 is CASSEARGDGNQPQHF. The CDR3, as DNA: TGTGCCAGCAGTGAAGCCCGGGGAGATGGCAATCAGCCCCAGCATTTT.

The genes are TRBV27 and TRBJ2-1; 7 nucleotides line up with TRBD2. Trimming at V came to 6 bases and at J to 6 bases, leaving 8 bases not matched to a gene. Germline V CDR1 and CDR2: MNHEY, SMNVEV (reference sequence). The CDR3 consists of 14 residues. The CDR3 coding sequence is TGTGCCAGCAGGCCAGCCGGGACTACCAATGAGCAGTTCTTC. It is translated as CASRPAGTTNEQFF.

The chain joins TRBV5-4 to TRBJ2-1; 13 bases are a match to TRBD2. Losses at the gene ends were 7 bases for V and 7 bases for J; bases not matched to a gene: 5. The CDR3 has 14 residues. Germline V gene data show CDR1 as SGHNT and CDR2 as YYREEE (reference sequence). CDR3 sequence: CASGGLAGNNEQFF. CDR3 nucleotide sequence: TGTGCCAGCGGGGGACTAGCGGGAAATAATGAGCAGTTCTTC.

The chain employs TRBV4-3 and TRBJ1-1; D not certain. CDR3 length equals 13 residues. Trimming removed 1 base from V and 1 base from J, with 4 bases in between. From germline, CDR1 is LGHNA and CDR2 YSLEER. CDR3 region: CASSQAGNTEAFF. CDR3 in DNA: TGCGCCAGCAGCCAAGCAGGGAACACTGAAGCTTTCTTT.

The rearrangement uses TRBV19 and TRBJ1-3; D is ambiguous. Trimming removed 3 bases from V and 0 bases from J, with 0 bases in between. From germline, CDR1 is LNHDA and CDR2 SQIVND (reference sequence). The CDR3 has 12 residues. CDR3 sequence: CASSISGNTIYF. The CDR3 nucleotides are TGTGCCAGTAGTATCTCTGGAAACACCATATATTTT.